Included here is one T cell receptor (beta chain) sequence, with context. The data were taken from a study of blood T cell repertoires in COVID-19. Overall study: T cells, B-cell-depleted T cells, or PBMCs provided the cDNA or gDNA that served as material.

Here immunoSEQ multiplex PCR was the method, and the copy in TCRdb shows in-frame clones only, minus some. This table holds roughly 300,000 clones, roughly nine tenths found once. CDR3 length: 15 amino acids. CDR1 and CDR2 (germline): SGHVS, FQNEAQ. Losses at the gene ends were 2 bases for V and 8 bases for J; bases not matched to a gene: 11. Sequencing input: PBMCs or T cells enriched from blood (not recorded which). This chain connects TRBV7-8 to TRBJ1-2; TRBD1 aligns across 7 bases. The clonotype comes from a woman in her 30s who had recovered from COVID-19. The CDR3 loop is CASSLQSTGFNGYTF. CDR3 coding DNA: TGTGCCAGCAGCTTACAGTCGACAGGGTTTAACGGCTACACCTTC.